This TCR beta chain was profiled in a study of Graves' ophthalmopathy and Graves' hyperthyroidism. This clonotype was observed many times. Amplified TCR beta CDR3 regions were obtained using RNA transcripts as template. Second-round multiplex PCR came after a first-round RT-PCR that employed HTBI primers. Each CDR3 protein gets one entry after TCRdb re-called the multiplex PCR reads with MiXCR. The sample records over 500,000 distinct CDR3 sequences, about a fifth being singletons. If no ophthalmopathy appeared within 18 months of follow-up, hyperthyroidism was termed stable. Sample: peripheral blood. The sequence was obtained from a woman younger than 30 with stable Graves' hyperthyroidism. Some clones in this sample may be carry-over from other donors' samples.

The CDR3 bases are TGTGCCAGCGAAGGGCCGGGGGCAATGGAGACCCAGTACTTC. Amino acids: CASEGPGAMETQYF. The rearrangement joins TRBV6-1 to TRBJ2-5; D might be TRBD1 or TRBD2, each matching 6 bases. The CDR3 totals 14 residues. Germline V CDR1 and CDR2: MNHNS, SASEGT. The V end lost 8 bases, the J end lost 5 bases, and 18 bases lay between the germline ends.